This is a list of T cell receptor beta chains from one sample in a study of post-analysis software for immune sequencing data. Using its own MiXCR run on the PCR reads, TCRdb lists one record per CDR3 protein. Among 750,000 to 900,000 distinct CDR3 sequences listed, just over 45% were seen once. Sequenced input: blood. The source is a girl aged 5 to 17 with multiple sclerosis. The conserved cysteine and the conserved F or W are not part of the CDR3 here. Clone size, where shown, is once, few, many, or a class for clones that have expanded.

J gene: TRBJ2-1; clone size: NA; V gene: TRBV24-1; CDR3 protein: ATSNLARGLAGDYNEQF
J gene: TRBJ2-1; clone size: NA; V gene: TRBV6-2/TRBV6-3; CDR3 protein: ASSYSMVAGAQTYNEQF
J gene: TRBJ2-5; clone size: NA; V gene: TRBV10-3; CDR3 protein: AISGPPGQGVETQY
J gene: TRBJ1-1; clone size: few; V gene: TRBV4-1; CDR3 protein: ASSQDRYPRPGGWGAF
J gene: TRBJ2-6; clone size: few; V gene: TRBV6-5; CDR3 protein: ASSTQLSGANVLT
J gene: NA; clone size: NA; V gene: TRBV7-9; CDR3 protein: ASSPLISGDSGTQY
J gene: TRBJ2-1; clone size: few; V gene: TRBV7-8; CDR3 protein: ASSSLSHNEQF
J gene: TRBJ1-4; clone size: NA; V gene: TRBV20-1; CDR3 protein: SARVGTPRALEKLF
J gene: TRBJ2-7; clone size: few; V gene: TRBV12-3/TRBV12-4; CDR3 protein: ASSLAPGGQATFYEQY
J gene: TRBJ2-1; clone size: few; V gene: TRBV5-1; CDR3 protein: ASSHGTSGLDNEQF
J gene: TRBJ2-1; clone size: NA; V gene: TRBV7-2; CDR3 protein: ASSLAGGSLYNEQF
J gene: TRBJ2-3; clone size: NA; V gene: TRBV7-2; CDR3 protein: ASGEGLKHTQY
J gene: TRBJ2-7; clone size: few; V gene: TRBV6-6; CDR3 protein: ASRQRGQGTYEQY
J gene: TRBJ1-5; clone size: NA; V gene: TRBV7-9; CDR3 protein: ASDYQH
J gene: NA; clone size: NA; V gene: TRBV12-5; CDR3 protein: ASGLGTDYEQY
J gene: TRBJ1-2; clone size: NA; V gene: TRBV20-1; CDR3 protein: SVFIGTGGPNYGYT